The T cell receptor beta chain described here comes from a study of PD-1 blockade in mismatch repair-deficient tumors. As for the study in general: Patients had about 13 mismatch repair-deficient cancer types and were previously treated and progressing.

Clones were sequenced by immunoSEQ multiplex PCR, and TCRdb holds only the in-frame ones, with some missing. The sample consists of some 120,000 clones, 70% to 80% of them appearing once. Germline CDR1 is SGHDT and CDR2 is YYEEEE. The CDR3 length is 15 residues. Trimming cost V 4 bases and J 3 bases, with 15 bases left between them. General study findings and limits: After pembrolizumab, tumor-resident clones rose rapidly, then generally contracted before radiologic responses.

For this clone: What it binds is unknown.

All patients were mismatch repair deficient, assessed by either PCR or immunohistochemistry. V is TRBV5-6 and J is TRBJ2-3; D may be TRBD1 (5 bases). This sequence was found in an adult with mismatch repair-deficient cancer. Material: peripheral blood, obtained more than 58 weeks after starting pembrolizumab. DNA for the CDR3: TGTGCCAGCAGCCTGCGATCGACAGCTACAGATACGCAGTATTTT. This encodes CASSLRSTATDTQYF.